The clone carrying this TCR beta chain was recorded at least ten times. The record originates from a study of human T cells and chemical hapten exposure. Study-level background: Scalp application of diphenylcyclopropenone was performed weekly in patients across the entire roughly 23-week study.

Time point denoted: patch test 2, 6 weeks after DPC sensitization. Treatment reported: therapeutic diphenylcyclopropenone sensitization with weekly scalp DPC. TCRdb reprocessed the RACE reads with MiXCR, giving one entry per CDR3 protein. The repertoire consists of over 85,000 distinct CDR3 sequences, with 7.5% to 10% occurring once and the leading ten covering more than 2%. The CDR3 consists of 14 residues. Germline V gives CDR1 SQVTM, CDR2 ANQGSEA. After removal of 8 bases from V and 2 bases from J, the junction contained 9 bases not matched to a gene. The clonotype comes from a woman between 35 and 50 years old with alopecia areata. Some clones in this sample may be carry-over from other donors' samples. This chain uses TRBV29-1 with TRBJ2-5, with 9 bases aligning to TRBD1. The sample in question was whole blood, obtained in connection with sensitization to the hapten diphenylcyclopropenone (DPC). CDR3 amino acids: CSHLQGAGQETQYF. The CDR3 DNA is TGCAGCCACCTACAGGGGGCAGGACAAGAGACCCAGTACTTC.